This paragraph covers one T cell receptor beta chain sequence. Its target is not known. Naive CD8 isolation took CD45RO-negative cells positively selected for CCR7 and excluded terminally differentiated effector memory CD45RA+ cells. For every subset, genomic DNA was evenly distributed across several immunoSEQ plates. Method: immunoSEQ multiplex PCR; TCRdb's copy keeps in-frame clones and lacks some. The sample has 760,000 or so clones, 90% to 97% seen once. The CDR3 runs to 15 residues. Trimming took 1 base from V and 2 from J, leaving 9 bases between them. Germline CDR1 is MNHNS and CDR2 is SASEGT. This sample is part of a study of shared clonotypes between healthy human individuals. Notes on the study in general: Generation probability values for non-shared clonotypes were lower than those for clonotypes shared by all four donors.

The origin of this receptor is a man aged 25 to 40 in good health. The gene calls are TRBV6-1 and TRBJ2-1; D is uncertain. Source material: naive CD8+ T cells sorted from blood. The CDR3 nucleotides read TGTGCCAGCAGTGAAGTTGCTAGAGCCTACAATGAGCAGTTCTTC. This translates into CASSEVARAYNEQFF.